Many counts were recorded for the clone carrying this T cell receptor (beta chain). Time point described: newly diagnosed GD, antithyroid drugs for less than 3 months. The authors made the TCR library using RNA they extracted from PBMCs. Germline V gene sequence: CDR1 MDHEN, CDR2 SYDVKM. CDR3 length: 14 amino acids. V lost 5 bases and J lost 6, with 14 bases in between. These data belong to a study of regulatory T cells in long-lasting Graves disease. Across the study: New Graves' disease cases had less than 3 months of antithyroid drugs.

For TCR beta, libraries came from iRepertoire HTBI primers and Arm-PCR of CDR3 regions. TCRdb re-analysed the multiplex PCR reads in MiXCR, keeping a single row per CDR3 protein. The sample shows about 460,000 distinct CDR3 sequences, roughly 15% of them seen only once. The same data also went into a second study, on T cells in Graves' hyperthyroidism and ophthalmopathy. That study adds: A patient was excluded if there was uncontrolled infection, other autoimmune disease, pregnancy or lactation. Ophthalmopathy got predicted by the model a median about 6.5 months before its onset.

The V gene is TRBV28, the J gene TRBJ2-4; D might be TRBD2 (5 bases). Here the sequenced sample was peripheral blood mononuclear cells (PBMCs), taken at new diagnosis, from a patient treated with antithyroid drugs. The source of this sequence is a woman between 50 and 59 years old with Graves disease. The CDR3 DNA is TGTGCCAGCAGTCCCTCCGGTGAGGGAAACATTCAGTACTTC. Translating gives CASSPSGEGNIQYF.